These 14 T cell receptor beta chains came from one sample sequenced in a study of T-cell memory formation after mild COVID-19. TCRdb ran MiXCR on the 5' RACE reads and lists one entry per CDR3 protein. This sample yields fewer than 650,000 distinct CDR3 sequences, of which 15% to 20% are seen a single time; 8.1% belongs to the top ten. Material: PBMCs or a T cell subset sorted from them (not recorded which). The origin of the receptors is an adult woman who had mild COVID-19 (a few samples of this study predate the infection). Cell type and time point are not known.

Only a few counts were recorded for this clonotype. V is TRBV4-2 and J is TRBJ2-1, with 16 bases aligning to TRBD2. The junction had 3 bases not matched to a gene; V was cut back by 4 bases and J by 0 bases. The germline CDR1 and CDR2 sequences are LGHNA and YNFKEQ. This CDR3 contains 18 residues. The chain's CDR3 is CASSLGTSGGVSYNEQFF. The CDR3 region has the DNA TGTGCCAGCAGCCTAGGGACTAGCGGGGGGGTCTCCTACAATGAGCAGTTCTTC.

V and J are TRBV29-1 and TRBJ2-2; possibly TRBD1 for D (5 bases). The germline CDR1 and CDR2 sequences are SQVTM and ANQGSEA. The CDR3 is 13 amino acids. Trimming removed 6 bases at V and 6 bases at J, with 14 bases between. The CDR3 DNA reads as TGCAGCGTCCCAGGGCCTCCTTCCGGGGAGCTGTTTTTT. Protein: CSVPGPPSGELFF.

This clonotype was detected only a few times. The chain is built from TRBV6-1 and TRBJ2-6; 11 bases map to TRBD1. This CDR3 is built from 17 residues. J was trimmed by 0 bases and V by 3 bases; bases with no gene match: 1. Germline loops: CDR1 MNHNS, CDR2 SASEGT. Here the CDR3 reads CASSDGTGGSGANVLTF. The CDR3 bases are TGTGCCAGCAGTGACGGGACAGGGGGCTCTGGGGCCAACGTCCTGACTTTC.

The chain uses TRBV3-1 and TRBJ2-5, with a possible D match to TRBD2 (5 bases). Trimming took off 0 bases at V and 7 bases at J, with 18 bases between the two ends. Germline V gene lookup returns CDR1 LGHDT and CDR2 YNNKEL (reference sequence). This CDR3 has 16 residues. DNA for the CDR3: TGTGCCAGCAGCCAAGATGGGTCAGAGGGTGTTGGGACCCAGTACTTC. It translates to CASSQDGSEGVGTQYF.

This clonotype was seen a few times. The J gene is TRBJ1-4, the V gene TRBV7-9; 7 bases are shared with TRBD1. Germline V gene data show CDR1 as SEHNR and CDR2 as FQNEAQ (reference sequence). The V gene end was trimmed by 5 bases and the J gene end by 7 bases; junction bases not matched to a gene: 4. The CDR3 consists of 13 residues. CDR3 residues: CASSPGQVEKLFF. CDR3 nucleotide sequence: TGTGCCAGCAGCCCAGGACAGGTTGAAAAACTGTTTTTT.

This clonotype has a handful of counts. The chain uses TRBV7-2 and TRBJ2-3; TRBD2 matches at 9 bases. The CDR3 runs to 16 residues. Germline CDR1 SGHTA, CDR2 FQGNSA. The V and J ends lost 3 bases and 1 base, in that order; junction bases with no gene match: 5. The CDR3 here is CASSFPPSGGTDTQYF. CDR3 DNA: TGTGCCAGCAGCTTCCCCCCTAGCGGGGGCACAGATACGCAGTATTTT.

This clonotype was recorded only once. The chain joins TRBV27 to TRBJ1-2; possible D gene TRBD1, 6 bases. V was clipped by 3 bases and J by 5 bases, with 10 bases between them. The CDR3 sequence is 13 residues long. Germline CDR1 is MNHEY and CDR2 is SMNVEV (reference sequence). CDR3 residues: CASSFSGAYGYTF. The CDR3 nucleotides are TGTGCCAGCAGTTTCTCAGGGGCATATGGCTACACCTTC.

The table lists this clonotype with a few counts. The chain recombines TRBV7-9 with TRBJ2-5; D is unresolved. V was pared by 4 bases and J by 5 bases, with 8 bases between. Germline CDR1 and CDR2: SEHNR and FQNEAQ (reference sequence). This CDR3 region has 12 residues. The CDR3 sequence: CASSSLWETQYF. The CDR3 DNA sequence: TGTGCCAGCAGCTCTCTATGGGAGACCCAGTACTTC.

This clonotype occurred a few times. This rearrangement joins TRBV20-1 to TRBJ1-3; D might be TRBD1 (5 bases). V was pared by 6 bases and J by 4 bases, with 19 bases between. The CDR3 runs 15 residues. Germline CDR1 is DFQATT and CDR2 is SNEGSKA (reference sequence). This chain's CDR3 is CSARALRVKGNTIYF. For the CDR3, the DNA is TGCAGTGCCAGGGCCCTGAGAGTAAAGGGAAACACCATATATTTT.

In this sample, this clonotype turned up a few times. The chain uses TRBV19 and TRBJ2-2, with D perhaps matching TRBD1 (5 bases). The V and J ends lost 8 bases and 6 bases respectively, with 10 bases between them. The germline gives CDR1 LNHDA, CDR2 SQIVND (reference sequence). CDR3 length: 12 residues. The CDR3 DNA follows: TGTGCCAGTGCGGCACAGGCCGGGGAGCTGTTTTTT. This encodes CASAAQAGELFF.

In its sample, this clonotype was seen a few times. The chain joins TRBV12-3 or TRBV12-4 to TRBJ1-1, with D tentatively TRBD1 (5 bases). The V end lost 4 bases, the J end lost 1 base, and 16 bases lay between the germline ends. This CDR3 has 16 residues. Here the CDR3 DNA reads TGTGCCAGCAGTTCCCGTGCGGGACTCCCGAACACTGAAGCTTTCTTT. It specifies CASSSRAGLPNTEAFF.

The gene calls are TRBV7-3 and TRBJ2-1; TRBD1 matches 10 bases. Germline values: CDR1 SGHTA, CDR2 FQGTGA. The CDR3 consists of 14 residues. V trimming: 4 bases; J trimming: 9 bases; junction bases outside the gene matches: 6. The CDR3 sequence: CASSSGTGVGEQFF. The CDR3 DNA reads TGTGCCAGCAGCTCCGGGACAGGGGTGGGTGAGCAGTTCTTC.

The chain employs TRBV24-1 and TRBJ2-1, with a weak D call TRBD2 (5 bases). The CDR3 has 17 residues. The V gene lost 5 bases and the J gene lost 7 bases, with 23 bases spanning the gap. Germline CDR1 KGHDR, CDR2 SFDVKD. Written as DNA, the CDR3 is TGTGCCACCAGTGGACTCGGGGATATCAAGACCTTGAATGAGCAGTTCTTC. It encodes CATSGLGDIKTLNEQFF.

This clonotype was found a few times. CDR3 protein: CASSQEVAGGANEQFF. In DNA form, the CDR3 reads TGTGCCAGCAGCCAAGAGGTAGCGGGGGGGGCCAATGAGCAGTTCTTC. V is TRBV3-1 and J is TRBJ2-1, with TRBD2 identical over 11 bases. The CDR3 has 16 amino acids. Trimming took 0 bases from V and 6 from J; bases not matched to a gene: 4. Germline-derived CDR1 and CDR2 are LGHDT and YNNKEL (reference sequence).